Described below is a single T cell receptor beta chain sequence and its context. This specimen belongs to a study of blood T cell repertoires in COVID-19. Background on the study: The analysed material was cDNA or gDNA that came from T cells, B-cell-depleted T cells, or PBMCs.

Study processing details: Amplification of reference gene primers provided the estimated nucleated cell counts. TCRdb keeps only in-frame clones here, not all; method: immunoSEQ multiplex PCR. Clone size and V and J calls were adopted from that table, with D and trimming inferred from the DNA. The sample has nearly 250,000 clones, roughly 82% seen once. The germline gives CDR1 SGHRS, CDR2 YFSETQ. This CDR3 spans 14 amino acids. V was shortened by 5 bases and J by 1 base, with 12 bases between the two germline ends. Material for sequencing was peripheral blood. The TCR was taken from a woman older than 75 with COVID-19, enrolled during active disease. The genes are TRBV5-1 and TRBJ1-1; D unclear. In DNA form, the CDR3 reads TGCGCCAGCAGAAAAGACACCACGAACACTGAAGCTTTCTTT. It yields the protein CASRKDTTNTEAFF.